The 18 T cell receptor beta chains reported below all come from one sample, sequenced in a study of blood T cell repertoires in COVID-19. Sequenced by immunoSEQ multiplex PCR; TCRdb stores in-frame clones only, minus some. The data hold roughly 120,000 clones, with more than 80% observed a single time. Sequencing was done on a sample of peripheral blood. The receptors originated from a woman of 80 years or more with COVID-19, enrolled during active disease.

This rearrangement joins TRBV9 to TRBJ2-1, with TRBD2 matching 9 bases. CDR3 size: 17 residues. V dropped 2 bases and J dropped 4; count of bases not matched to a gene: 10. Germline V gene sequence: CDR1 SGDLS, CDR2 YYNGEE. The CDR3 sequence is CASSVLSSGNIYNEQFF. CDR3 in DNA: TGTGCCAGCAGCGTCTTGTCTAGCGGGAACATATACAATGAGCAGTTCTTC. Drawing the rest from reference TRBV9 and TRBJ2-1, the complete variable domain is DSGVTQTPKHLITATGQRVTLRCSPRSGDLSVYWYQQSLDQGLQFLIQYYNGEERAKGNILERFSAQQFPDLHSELNLSSLELGDSALYFCASSVLSSGNIYNEQFFGPGTRLTVL.

The chain recombines TRBV28 with TRBJ1-5; D is undetermined. This CDR3 comprises 16 residues. V lost 0 bases and J lost 0, with 9 bases in between. Germline CDR1 and CDR2: MDHEN and SYDVKM. This CDR3 reads CASSLWEVDSNQPQHF. Here the CDR3 DNA reads TGTGCCAGCAGTTTATGGGAGGTGGATAGCAATCAGCCCCAGCATTTT.

The chain links TRBV9 to TRBJ1-1, with D possibly matching TRBD1 (6 bases). This CDR3 has 15 amino acids. Deletions cut 6 bases from V and 1 base from J, with 16 bases between. Per germline, CDR1 SGDLS and CDR2 YYNGEE. The CDR3 DNA follows: TGTGCCAGCACATTAACCTCGACAGGGAACACTGAAGCTTTCTTT. Translated: CASTLTSTGNTEAFF. Drawing the rest from reference TRBV9 and TRBJ1-1, the complete variable domain is DSGVTQTPKHLITATGQRVTLRCSPRSGDLSVYWYQQSLDQGLQFLIQYYNGEERAKGNILERFSAQQFPDLHSELNLSSLELGDSALYFCASTLTSTGNTEAFFGQGTRLTVV.

This clone was counted a single time. V is TRBV11-3 and J is TRBJ2-5; D perhaps matches TRBD1 (6 bases). The CDR3 covers 15 residues. V was cut by 6 bases and J by 1 base, with 15 bases left in between. The V gene's germline CDR1 is SGHNT and CDR2 YENEEA. Here the CDR3 DNA reads TGTGCCAGCAGTCGAGGGGTAGGGGGCCAAGAGACCCAGTACTTC. Its protein is CASSRGVGGQETQYF.

The V gene is TRBV5-1, the J gene TRBJ2-7; a possible D gene is TRBD1 (7 bases). The CDR3 spans 14 residues. CDR1 is SGHRS, CDR2 YFSETQ, per germline. Trimming cost V 4 bases and J 4 bases, with 15 bases left between them. The CDR3 loop is CASSQGGPGYEQYF. The CDR3 DNA is TGCGCCAGCAGCCAGGGGGGCCCGGGTTACGAGCAGTACTTC.

This chain links TRBV24-1 with TRBJ2-3, with 9 bases that match TRBD1. The V gene end was trimmed by 4 bases and the J gene end by 4 bases; junction bases not matched to a gene: 8. The CDR3 length is 16 residues. Germline assignment: CDR1 KGHDR and CDR2 SFDVKD. In DNA, the CDR3 is TGTGCCACCAGTGACCGGATAGACAGGGGGTCAGATACGCAGTATTTT. Translating gives CATSDRIDRGSDTQYF.

The chain employs TRBV4-1 and TRBJ2-1, with D maybe TRBD1 (5 bases). The ends were cut back, 0 bases at V and 1 base at J, with 10 bases in the middle. This CDR3 contains 16 residues. The germline V gene encodes CDR1 MGHRA and CDR2 YSYEKL. The CDR3 spells CASSQDQGGSYNEQFF. The CDR3 coding sequence is TGCGCCAGCAGCCAAGATCAGGGCGGTTCCTACAATGAGCAGTTCTTC.

The chain joins TRBV24-1 to TRBJ2-2; 9 bases line up with TRBD1. Germline V gene lookup returns CDR1 KGHDR and CDR2 SFDVKD. The CDR3 contains 15 residues. V gave up 4 bases and J gave up 4 bases; unmatched junction bases: 3. In DNA, the CDR3 is TGTGCCACCAGTGAGGTGGGACAGGGCACCGGGGAGCTGTTTTTT. This gives the protein CATSEVGQGTGELFF.

The sample holds one count of this clone. The rearrangement uses TRBV5-4 and TRBJ2-1; 15 bases fit TRBD2. CDR1 SGHNT and CDR2 YYREEE come from the germline V gene (reference sequence). The CDR3 contains 17 residues. After removal of 5 bases from V and 7 bases from J, the junction contained 10 bases not matched to a gene. The CDR3 protein is CASSGGLAGGGLNEQFF. In DNA form, the CDR3 reads TGTGCCAGCAGTGGGGGACTAGCGGGAGGAGGGCTAAATGAGCAGTTCTTC.

V and J are TRBV3-1 (or the pseudogene TRBV3-2) and TRBJ2-3; 9 bases line up with TRBD1. The junction had 5 bases not matched to a gene; V was cut back by 0 bases and J by 4 bases. Per the germline V gene, CDR1 is LGHDT and CDR2 is YNNKEL (reference sequence). The CDR3 contains 16 residues. The CDR3 sequence is CASSQERTGVPDTQYF. CDR3 DNA sequence: TGTGCCAGCAGCCAAGAGAGGACAGGGGTTCCAGATACGCAGTATTTT.

This chain joins TRBV27 and TRBJ1-3; 9 bases are a match to TRBD1. V lost 1 base and J lost 3; bases outside the gene matches: 13. The CDR3 consists of 19 residues. Germline CDR1 MNHEY, CDR2 SMNVEV (reference sequence). CDR3 in DNA: TGTGCCAGCAGTTTATACCACCCGGGACAGGGTGTATATGGAAACACCATATATTTT. Its translation: CASSLYHPGQGVYGNTIYF.

This clone has more than one count but fewer than ten. The genes are TRBV9 and TRBJ2-7, with D hard to call. CDR3 length: 13 residues. CDR1 and CDR2 (germline): SGDLS, YYNGEE. Trimming cost V 4 bases and J 9 bases, with 17 bases left between them. CDR3 residues: CASSNHRGGAQYF. The CDR3 nucleotides read TGTGCCAGCAGCAACCACCGCGGTGGCGCGCAGTACTTC.

V gene TRBV3-1 (or the pseudogene TRBV3-2) combines with J gene TRBJ2-3; D may be TRBD2 (6 bases). V lost 0 bases and J lost 8, with 12 bases in between. The CDR3 spans 14 residues. The germline CDR1 and CDR2 sequences are LGHDT and YNNKEL (reference sequence). CDR3 sequence (DNA): TGTGCCAGCAGCCAAGATCCTCGGCGGGGTACGCAGTATTTT. Its translation is CASSQDPRRGTQYF.

The rearrangement links TRBV6-5 to TRBJ1-1; D might be TRBD1 (5 bases). This CDR3 has 15 residues. V lost 8 bases, J lost 0 bases, and 16 bases lay in between. CDR1 is MNHEY and CDR2 is SVGAGI in the germline V gene. The CDR3 region has the DNA TGTGCCAGCGGGTGGGGAGGGGCCATGAACACTGAAGCTTTCTTT. Its translation: CASGWGGAMNTEAFF.

The chain couples TRBV11-3 to TRBJ1-1; D remains ambiguous. The germline V gene has CDR1 SGHNT and CDR2 YENEEA. This CDR3 spans 13 amino acids. V lost 5 bases, J lost 0 bases, and 7 bases lay in between. CDR3 in amino acids: CASSLQVNTEAFF. The CDR3 bases are TGTGCCAGCAGCCTCCAGGTGAACACTGAAGCTTTCTTT.

This chain joins TRBV7-2 and TRBJ2-1; 8 nucleotides align to TRBD2. This CDR3 spans 15 amino acids. CDR1 and CDR2 (germline): SGHTA, FQGNSA. V gave up 0 bases and J gave up 5 bases; unmatched junction bases: 3. The CDR3 loop is CASSLALAGNNEQFF. For the CDR3, the DNA is TGTGCCAGCAGCTTAGCTTTAGCGGGAAACAATGAGCAGTTCTTC.

This chain connects TRBV28 to TRBJ1-6; weak D call: TRBD1 (5 bases). The CDR3 has 15 amino acids. Germline V gives CDR1 MDHEN, CDR2 SYDVKM. V dropped 4 bases and J dropped 6 bases, with 13 bases sitting between them. The CDR3 loop is CASSSSRAANSPLHF. Written as DNA, the CDR3 is TGTGCCAGCAGTTCGTCCAGGGCGGCTAATTCACCCCTCCACTTT. Supplemented by reference TRBV28 and TRBJ1-6, the full variable domain reads DVKVTQSSRYLVKRTGEKVFLECVQDMDHENMFWYRQDPGLGLRLIYFSYDVKMKEKGDIPEGYSVSREKKERFSLILESASTNQTSMYLCASSSSRAANSPLHFGNGTRLTVT.

The V and J genes are TRBV15 and TRBJ2-1; D remains ambiguous. Germline V gives CDR1 LNHNV, CDR2 YYDKDF (reference sequence). Trimming removed 0 bases from V and 7 bases from J, with 10 bases in between. The CDR3 is made up of 14 amino acids. CDR3 in DNA: TGTGCCACCAGCAGAGATCTCAGTTCAAATGAGCAGTTCTTC. This translates into CATSRDLSSNEQFF.